This paragraph covers one TCR beta chain sequence. Germline trimming cut 5 bases from V and 4 bases from J; bases unmatched to any gene: 15. CDR3 length: 18 residues. CDR1 is MNHEY, CDR2 SMNVEV, per germline (reference sequence). This sample is drawn from a study of T cell responses to AZD1222 COVID-19 vaccine. This table comes from immunoSEQ multiplex PCR, and its TCRdb copy is limited to in-frame clones, with some not included. This sample yields fewer than 150,000 clones, of which about 89% are seen a single time; around a tenth belongs to the top ten. This chain links TRBV27 with TRBJ2-5; TRBD2 matches 11 bases. The receptor comes from an adult who received the AZD1222 COVID-19 vaccine. The sequenced sample was peripheral blood, obtained 28 days after the second AZD1222 dose. In DNA form, the CDR3 reads TGTGCCAGCAGTGCAAGATGGACTAGCGGGTTTGGCCCAGAGACCCAGTACTTC. This codes for CASSARWTSGFGPETQYF.